This T cell receptor beta chain was identified during a study of cytomegalovirus exposure and HLA in healthy donors. Overall study findings and caveats: The study labeled more than 150 TCR beta chains cytomegalovirus-associated. Analysis was carried out at a later point, and it linked a missense DCLRE1C variant to TCR beta V- and J-gene trimming.

The CDR3 is 13 residues long. V dropped 3 bases and J dropped 7 bases, with 10 bases sitting between them. The germline gives CDR1 MNHNS, CDR2 SASEGT. The PCR employed 60 Vbeta primers together with 13 Jbeta primers. Profiled with immunoSEQ multiplex PCR; TCRdb holds only in-frame clones, not every one. This table holds 35,000 to 45,000 clones. As to this clone: Its antigen is not identified.

The source of this sequence is a human donor in good health. Sequencing was done on a sample of PBMCs. The J gene is TRBJ2-1, the V gene TRBV6-1; a weak D match, TRBD1 (6 bases). CDR3 amino acids: CASSDQGMNEQFF. CDR3 in DNA: TGTGCCAGCAGTGATCAGGGGATGAATGAGCAGTTCTTC.